This T cell receptor (beta chain) originates from a study of blood T cell repertoires in COVID-19. Study overall: Material from acute and convalescent COVID-19 was sourced from the United States, Italy and Spain. T cells, B-cell-depleted T cells, or PBMCs provided the cDNA or gDNA that served as material.

As processed by the authors: By means of reference gene primer amplification, nucleated cell counts were estimated. Produced via immunoSEQ multiplex PCR; TCRdb's table is partial and in-frame only. V and J calls and clone size are as listed in that table; D and trimming were resolved from the DNA. The sample carries hundreds of thousands of clones, around 87% recorded once. V was cut by 5 bases and J by 5 bases, with 25 bases left in between. CDR3 length equals 17 residues. Per the germline V gene, CDR1 is SGHTA and CDR2 is FQGTGA. The J gene is TRBJ2-7, the V gene TRBV7-3; D is possibly TRBD1 (7 bases). Sequenced sample: peripheral blood. This receptor was identified in a woman aged 40 to 50 who had recovered from COVID-19. The CDR3 coding sequence is TGTGCCAGCAGCCCCGACCCAGGGGGGTCTAAATTTGACGAGCAGTACTTC. Its translation: CASSPDPGGSKFDEQYF.